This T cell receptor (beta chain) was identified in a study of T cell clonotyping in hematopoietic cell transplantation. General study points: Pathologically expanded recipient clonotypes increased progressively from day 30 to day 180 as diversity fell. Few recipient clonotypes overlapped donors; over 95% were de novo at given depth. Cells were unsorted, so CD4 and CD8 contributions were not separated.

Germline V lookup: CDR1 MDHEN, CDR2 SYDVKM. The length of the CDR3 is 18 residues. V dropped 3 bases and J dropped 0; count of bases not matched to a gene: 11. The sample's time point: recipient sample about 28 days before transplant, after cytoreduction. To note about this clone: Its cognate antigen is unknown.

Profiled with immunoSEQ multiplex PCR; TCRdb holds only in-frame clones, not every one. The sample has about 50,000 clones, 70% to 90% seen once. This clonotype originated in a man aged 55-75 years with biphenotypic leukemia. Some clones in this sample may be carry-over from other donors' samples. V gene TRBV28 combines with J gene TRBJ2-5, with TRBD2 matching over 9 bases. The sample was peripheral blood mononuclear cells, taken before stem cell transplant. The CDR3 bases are TGTGCCAGCAGTTTCGTGGCTCGGCTAGCGGGAAACCAAGAGACCCAGTACTTC. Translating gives CASSFVARLAGNQETQYF.